This T cell receptor (beta chain) originates from a study of T cell repertoires in cytomegalovirus infection. The wider study: Evidence of both CMV infection and a matching HLA type came from public TCR beta signatures. Findings of the study overall: Across the ex vivo response, the dominant clonotypes were HLA-C-restricted CMV-specific TCR beta clonotypes. Identification of carriers of CMV plus the relevant HLA was performed using cumulative public TCR beta family frequency.

The CDR3 extends over 14 amino acids. The ends lost 3 bases at V and 10 bases at J; junction bases unmatched: 4. About this clonotype itself: Its antigen is as yet unknown.

TCRdb re-called the reads with MiXCR, one entry per CDR3 protein. This repertoire shows around 530,000 distinct CDR3 sequences, about 25% found once; its top ten account for 13%. Sequences were obtained from PBMCs. The clonotype was recovered from a human donor in good health (CMV status not recorded). Some clones in this sample may be carry-over from other donors' samples. V usage is TRBV12-3 or TRBV12-4 and J usage is TRBJ1-6; 9 bases are a match to TRBD1. The CDR3 sequence is CASSFGTGYSPLHF. CDR3 nucleotide sequence: TGTGCCAGCAGTTTTGGGACAGGGTACTCACCCCTCCACTTT.